This T cell receptor (beta chain) was sequenced during a study of T cells in Graves' hyperthyroidism and ophthalmopathy. Study as a whole: Any treatment followed the collection of peripheral blood at initial diagnosis.

Extraction of PBMCs used 8.5 to 10 ml of fresh peripheral blood. Remarks on this clonotype: Its antigen is not known.

Amplification of TCR beta CDR3 regions used RNA as the template. HTBI primers were employed in a first-round RT-PCR of the TCR CDR3. TCRdb processed the multiplex PCR reads anew with MiXCR; each CDR3 protein has one entry. The sample includes roughly 500,000 distinct CDR3 sequences, around 15% seen only once; the top ten take 25% to 35%. Notes on the study in general: The model foresaw ophthalmopathy a median about 6.5 months prior to onset.

The CDR3 length is 18 residues. Per germline, CDR1 SEHNR and CDR2 FQNEAQ (reference sequence). V lost 3 bases and J lost 1; bases outside the gene matches: 7. Material for sequencing was blood. The receptor was derived from a woman aged 25 to 39 with Graves' ophthalmopathy. The V call is TRBV7-9, the J call TRBJ1-3, with 12 bases matching TRBD1. DNA for the CDR3: TGTGCCAGCAGCTTTGGGGACAGGGGGCGCAGATCTGGAAACACCATATATTTT. Encoded protein: CASSFGDRGRRSGNTIYF.